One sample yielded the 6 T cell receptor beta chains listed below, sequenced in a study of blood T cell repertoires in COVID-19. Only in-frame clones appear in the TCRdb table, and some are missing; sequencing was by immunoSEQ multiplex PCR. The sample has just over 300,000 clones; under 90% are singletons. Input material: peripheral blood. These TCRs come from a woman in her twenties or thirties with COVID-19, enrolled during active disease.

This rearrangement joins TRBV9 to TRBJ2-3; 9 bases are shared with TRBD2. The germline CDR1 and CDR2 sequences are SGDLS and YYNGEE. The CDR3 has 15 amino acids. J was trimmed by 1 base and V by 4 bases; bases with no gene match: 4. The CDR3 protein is CASSLRGGRTDTQYF. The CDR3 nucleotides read TGTGCCAGCAGCTTGCGGGGGGGCCGCACAGATACGCAGTATTTT.

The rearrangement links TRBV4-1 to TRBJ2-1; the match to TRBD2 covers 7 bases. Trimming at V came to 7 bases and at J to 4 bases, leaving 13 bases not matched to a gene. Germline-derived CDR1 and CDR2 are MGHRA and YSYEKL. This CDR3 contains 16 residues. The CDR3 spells CASTRTAQRDYNEQFF. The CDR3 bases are TGCGCCAGCACCCGAACCGCCCAGCGGGATTACAATGAGCAGTTCTTC.

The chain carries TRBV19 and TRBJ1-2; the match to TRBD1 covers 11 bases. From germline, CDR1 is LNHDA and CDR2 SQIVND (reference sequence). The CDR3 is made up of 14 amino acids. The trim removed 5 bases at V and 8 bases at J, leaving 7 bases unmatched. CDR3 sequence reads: CASSASGTGGGYTF. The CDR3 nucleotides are TGTGCCAGTAGTGCCTCCGGGACAGGGGGAGGCTACACCTTC.

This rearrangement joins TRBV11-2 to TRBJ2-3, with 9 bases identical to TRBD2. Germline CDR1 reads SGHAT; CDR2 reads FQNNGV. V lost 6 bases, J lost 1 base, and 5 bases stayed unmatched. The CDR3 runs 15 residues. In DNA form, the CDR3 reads TGTGCCAGCAGTTTTAGCGGGGGCCGCACAGATACGCAGTATTTT. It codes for CASSFSGGRTDTQYF.

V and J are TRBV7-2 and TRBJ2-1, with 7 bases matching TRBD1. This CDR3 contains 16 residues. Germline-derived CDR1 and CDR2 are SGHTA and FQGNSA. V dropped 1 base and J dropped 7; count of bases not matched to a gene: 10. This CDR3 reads CASSLGYRGSGNEQFF. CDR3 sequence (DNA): TGTGCCAGCAGCTTAGGGTACAGGGGTTCAGGGAATGAGCAGTTCTTC.

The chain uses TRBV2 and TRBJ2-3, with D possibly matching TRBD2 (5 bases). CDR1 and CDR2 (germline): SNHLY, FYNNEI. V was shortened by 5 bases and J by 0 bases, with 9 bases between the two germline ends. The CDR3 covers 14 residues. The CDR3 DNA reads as TGTGCCAGCAGTATTAGCGTAAGCACAGATACGCAGTATTTT. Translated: CASSISVSTDTQYF.